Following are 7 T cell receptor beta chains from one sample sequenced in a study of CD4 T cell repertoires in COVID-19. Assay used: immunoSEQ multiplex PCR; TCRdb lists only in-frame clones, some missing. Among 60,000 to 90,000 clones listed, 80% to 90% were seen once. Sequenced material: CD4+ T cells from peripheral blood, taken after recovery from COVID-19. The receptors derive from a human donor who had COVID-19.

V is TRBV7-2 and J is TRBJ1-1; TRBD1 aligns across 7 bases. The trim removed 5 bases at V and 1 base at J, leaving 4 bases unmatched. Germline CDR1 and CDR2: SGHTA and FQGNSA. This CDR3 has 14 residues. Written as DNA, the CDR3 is TGTGCCAGCAGCCCGCGACAGGGGAACACTGAAGCTTTCTTT. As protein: CASSPRQGNTEAFF.

CDR3 residues: CAWSVAREVYIDTEAFF. The DNA for the CDR3 is TGTGCCTGGAGTGTAGCCAGGGAGGTCTATATCGACACTGAAGCTTTCTTT. The chain links TRBV30 to TRBJ1-1; D is perhaps TRBD1 (5 bases). Germline V lookup: CDR1 GTSNPN, CDR2 SVGIG (reference sequence). The CDR3 covers 17 residues. Trimming removed 0 bases from V and 3 bases from J, with 20 bases in between.

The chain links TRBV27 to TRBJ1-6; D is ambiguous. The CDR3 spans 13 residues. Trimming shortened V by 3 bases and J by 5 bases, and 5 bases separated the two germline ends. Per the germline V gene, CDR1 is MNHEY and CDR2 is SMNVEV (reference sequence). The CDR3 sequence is CASSFRDNSPLHF. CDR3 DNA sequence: TGTGCCAGCAGTTTTCGGGATAATTCACCCCTCCACTTT.

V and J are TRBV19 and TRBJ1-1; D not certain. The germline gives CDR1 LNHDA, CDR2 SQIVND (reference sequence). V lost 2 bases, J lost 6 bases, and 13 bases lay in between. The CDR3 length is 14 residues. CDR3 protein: CASSIQREKSEAFF. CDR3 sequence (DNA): TGTGCCAGTAGTATACAAAGGGAAAAATCTGAAGCTTTCTTT.

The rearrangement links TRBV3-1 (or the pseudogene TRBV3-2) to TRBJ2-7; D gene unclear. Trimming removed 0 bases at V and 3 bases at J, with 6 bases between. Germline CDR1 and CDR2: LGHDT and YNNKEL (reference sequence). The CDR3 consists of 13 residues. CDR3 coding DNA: TGTGCCAGCAGCCAAGATCTTAACTACGAGCAGTACTTC. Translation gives CASSQDLNYEQYF.

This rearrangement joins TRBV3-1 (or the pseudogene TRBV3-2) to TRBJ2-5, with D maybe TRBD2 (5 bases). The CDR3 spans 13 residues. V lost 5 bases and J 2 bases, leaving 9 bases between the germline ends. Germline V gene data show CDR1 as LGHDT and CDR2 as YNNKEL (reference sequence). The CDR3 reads CASSGSGQETQYF. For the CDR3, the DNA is TGTGCCAGCAGCGGGAGCGGACAAGAGACCCAGTACTTC.

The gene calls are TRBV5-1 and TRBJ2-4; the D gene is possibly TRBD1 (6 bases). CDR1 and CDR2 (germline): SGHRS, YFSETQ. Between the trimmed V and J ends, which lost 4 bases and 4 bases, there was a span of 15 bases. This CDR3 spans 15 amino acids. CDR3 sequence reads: CASSPGEAGKNIQYF. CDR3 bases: TGCGCCAGCAGCCCAGGGGAAGCAGGGAAAAACATTCAGTACTTC. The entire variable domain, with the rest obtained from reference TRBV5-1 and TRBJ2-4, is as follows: KAGVTQTPRYLIKTRGQQVTLSCSPISGHRSVSWYQQTPGQGLQFLFEYFSETQRNKGNFPGRFSGRQFSNSRSEMNVSTLELGDSALYLCASSPGEAGKNIQYFGAGTRLSVL.